These 2 T cell receptor beta chains share one sample of origin, sequenced in a study of cytomegalovirus exposure and HLA in healthy donors. Amplification used 60 Vbeta primers and 13 Jbeta primers. Measured with immunoSEQ multiplex PCR; TCRdb has only the in-frame clones, and not every one. The profile shows around 130,000 clones, about 73% of them singletons. Sample: PBMCs. These receptors all stem from a woman in her forties in good health and CMV-seropositive.

The genes are TRBV29-1 and TRBJ2-7; 10 nucleotides align to TRBD2. In germline, CDR1 is SQVTM, CDR2 ANQGSEA. The CDR3 is 17 amino acids. Losses at the gene ends were 1 base for V and 2 bases for J; bases not matched to a gene: 11. The CDR3 here is CSVEGELAGTTTYEQYF. The CDR3 nucleotides read TGCAGCGTTGAAGGAGAACTAGCGGGGACTACTACCTACGAGCAGTACTTC.

This chain links TRBV7-2 with TRBJ1-4, with unresolved D. The CDR3 totals 12 residues. V was shortened by 5 bases and J by 7 bases, with 8 bases between the two germline ends. Germline assignment: CDR1 SGHTA and CDR2 FQGNSA. CDR3 DNA: TGTGCCAGCAGCCCTAGCTTTGAAAAACTGTTTTTT. Translating gives CASSPSFEKLFF.